The table lists the clone carrying this T cell receptor beta chain with many counts. The data are from a study of shared clonotypes between healthy human individuals. This table comes from immunoSEQ multiplex PCR, and its TCRdb copy is limited to in-frame clones, with some not included. This sample carries about 520,000 clones, 70% to 80% of them seen once, and the ten largest clones take 12%. The CDR3 length is 16 residues. The V and J ends lost 5 bases and 1 base, in that order; junction bases with no gene match: 7. The V gene's germline CDR1 is SGHAT and CDR2 FQNNGV. V and J are TRBV11-2 and TRBJ2-5, with TRBD2 matching over 10 bases. What was sequenced was PBMCs. The clonotype originates from a middle-aged woman in good health. Some clones in this sample may be carry-over from other donors' samples. CDR3 nucleotide sequence: TGTGCCAGCAGCCGGGGAGCGGGAGGGCTCCAAGAGACCCAGTACTTC. It yields the protein CASSRGAGGLQETQYF. Full variable domain (missing parts from reference TRBV11-2 and TRBJ2-5): EAGVAQSPRYKIIEKRQSVAFWCNPISGHATLYWYQQILGQGPKLLIQFQNNGVVDDSQLPKDRFSAERLKGVDSTLKIQPAKLEDSAVYLCASSRGAGGLQETQYFGPGTRLLVL.